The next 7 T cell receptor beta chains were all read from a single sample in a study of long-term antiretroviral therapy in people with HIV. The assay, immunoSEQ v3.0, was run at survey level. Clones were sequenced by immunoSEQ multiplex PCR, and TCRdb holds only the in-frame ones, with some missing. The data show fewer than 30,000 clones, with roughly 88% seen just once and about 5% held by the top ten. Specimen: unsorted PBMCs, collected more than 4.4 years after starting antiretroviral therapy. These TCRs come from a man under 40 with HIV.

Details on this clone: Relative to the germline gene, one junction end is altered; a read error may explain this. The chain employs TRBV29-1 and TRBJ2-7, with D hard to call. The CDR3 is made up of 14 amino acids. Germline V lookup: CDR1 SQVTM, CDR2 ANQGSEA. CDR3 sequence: CSVKKGSARYAQYF. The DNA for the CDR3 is TGCAGCGTTAAAAAGGGCTCTGCCCGGTACGCGCAGTACTTC.

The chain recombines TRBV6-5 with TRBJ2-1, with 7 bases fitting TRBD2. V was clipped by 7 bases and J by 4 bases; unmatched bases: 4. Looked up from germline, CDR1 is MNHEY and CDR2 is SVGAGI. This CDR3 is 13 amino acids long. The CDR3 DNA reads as TGTGCCAGCACCAGCGGGGAGTACAATGAGCAGTTCTTC. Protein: CASTSGEYNEQFF.

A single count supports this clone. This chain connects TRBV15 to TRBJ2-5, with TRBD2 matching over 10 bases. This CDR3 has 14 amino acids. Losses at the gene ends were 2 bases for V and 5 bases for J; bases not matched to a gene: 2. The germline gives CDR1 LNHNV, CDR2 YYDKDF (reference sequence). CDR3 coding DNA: TGTGCCACCAGCAGACCTAGCGGGAGTGAGACCCAGTACTTC. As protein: CATSRPSGSETQYF.

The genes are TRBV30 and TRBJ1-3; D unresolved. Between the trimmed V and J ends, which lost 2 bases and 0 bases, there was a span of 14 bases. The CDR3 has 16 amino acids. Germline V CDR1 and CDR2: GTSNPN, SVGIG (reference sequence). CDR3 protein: CAWSPEHLLSGNTIYF. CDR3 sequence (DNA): TGTGCCTGGAGTCCCGAGCACCTACTCTCTGGAAACACCATATATTTT.

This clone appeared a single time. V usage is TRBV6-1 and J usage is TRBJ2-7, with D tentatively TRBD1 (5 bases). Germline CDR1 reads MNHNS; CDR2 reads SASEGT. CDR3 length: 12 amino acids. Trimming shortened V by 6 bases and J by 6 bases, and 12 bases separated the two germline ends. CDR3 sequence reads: CASRAGFLEQYF. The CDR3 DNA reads TGTGCCAGCAGGGCAGGGTTCCTCGAGCAGTACTTC.

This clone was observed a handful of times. The DNA for the CDR3 is TGCGCCAGCAGCTGGGGGACAGGGGGCCGGTTCGGCTACACCTTC. This encodes CASSWGTGGRFGYTF. The chain uses TRBV5-1 and TRBJ1-2, with 12 nucleotides matching TRBD1. With V trimmed by 3 bases and J by 8 bases, 8 bases remained unmatched. The V gene's germline CDR1 is SGHRS and CDR2 YFSETQ. This CDR3 region has 15 residues.

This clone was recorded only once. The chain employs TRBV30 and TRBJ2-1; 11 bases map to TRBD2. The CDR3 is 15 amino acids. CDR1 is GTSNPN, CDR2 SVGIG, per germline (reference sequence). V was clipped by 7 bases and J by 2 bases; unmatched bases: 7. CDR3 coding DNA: TGTGCCTTTGTAGCGGGAGGGCCCCCCTACAATGAGCAGTTCTTC. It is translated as CAFVAGGPPYNEQFF.